This T cell receptor (beta chain) was documented in a study of OX40 agonist ivuxolimab in advanced cancers. Study-level points and caveats: CD4+ and CD8+ blood T cells expanded clonally by week 6 at 0.1 to 3.0 mg/kg.

Germline CDR1 reads SGHRS; CDR2 reads YFSETQ. This CDR3 region has 15 residues. The V end was cut by 4 bases, the J end by 4 bases, with 18 bases between. Here immunoSEQ multiplex PCR was the method, and the copy in TCRdb shows in-frame clones only, minus some. The table has tens of thousands of clones, about nine tenths seen once. Comment on this clone: Its antigen remains unknown.

Blood samples were obtained at baseline, cycle 4 day 1, and cycle 7 day 1. This sequence joins TRBV5-1 and TRBJ2-7; TRBD1 is a possible D gene (5 bases). This TCR was recovered from an adult with an advanced solid tumor such as melanoma, head and neck, liver or kidney cancer. The specimen was CD4+ or CD8+ T cells sorted from blood, collected in a trial of the OX40 agonist ivuxolimab. The CDR3 here is CASSRESDMLYEQYF. The DNA of the CDR3 is TGCGCCAGCAGCCGAGAATCGGACATGCTGTACGAGCAGTACTTC.